This T cell receptor (beta chain) emerged from a study of Graves' ophthalmopathy and Graves' hyperthyroidism. For repertoire sequencing, the TCR beta CDR3 regions were amplified from RNA transcripts. First-round RT-PCR used HTBI primers; second-round multiplex PCR followed. TCRdb analysed the multiplex PCR reads with MiXCR anew, one entry per CDR3 protein. The data show 600,000 to 700,000 distinct CDR3 sequences, about 41% seen once. Germline values: CDR1 SEHNR, CDR2 FQNEAQ (reference sequence). The CDR3 loop spans 15 amino acids. Trimming removed 6 bases from V and 2 bases from J; junction bases left unmatched: 7.

The receptor was isolated from an adult man with Graves' ophthalmopathy. J is TRBJ2-3 and V is TRBV7-9; 8 positions agree with TRBD1. The sequenced material came from peripheral blood. CDR3 loop: CASSQGALNTDTQYF. The CDR3 nucleotides are TGTGCCAGCAGTCAGGGGGCGCTGAACACAGATACGCAGTATTTT.